The rows below give T cell receptor beta chains drawn from one sample of a study of cytomegalovirus exposure and HLA in healthy donors. TCRdb keeps only in-frame clones here, not all; method: immunoSEQ multiplex PCR. The table includes about 98,000 clones, over 60% detected once. The material sequenced was PBMCs. These receptors were taken from a male donor in good health and CMV-seropositive. The CDR3 runs from the conserved cysteine through the conserved F or W. D genes are given only for firm matches. A clone size is listed for some rows: how often the clone was seen (once, few, many), or a class if it is expanded.

clone size	V gene	J gene	D gene	CDR3 protein	CDR3 DNA
once	TRBV10-2	TRBJ2-2	TRBD1	CASSESRDRGTGELFF	TGCGCCAGCAGTGAGTCGAGGGACAGGGGGACCGGGGAGCTGTTTTTT
NA	TRBV5-6	TRBJ1-5	TRBD1	CASSDSRQGQDQPQHF	TGTGCCAGCAGCGATTCCAGACAGGGACAGGATCAGCCCCAGCATTTT
NA	TRBV29-1	TRBJ2-1	NA	CSVRGSYNEQFF	TGCAGCGTTCGGGGATCCTACAATGAGCAGTTCTTC
few	TRBV11-1	TRBJ2-1	NA	CASSFPNEGGSYNEQFF	TGTGCCAGCAGCTTCCCTAACGAAGGGGGCTCCTACAATGAGCAGTTCTTC
NA	TRBV28	TRBJ2-7	NA	CASTKLPMSVTEQYF	TGTGCCAGCACCAAACTTCCCATGTCCGTTACGGAGCAGTACTTC
NA	TRBV25-1	TRBJ1-3	NA	CASSQRGNTIYF	TGTGCCAGCAGCCAGAGGGGAAACACCATATATTTT
NA	TRBV19	TRBJ1-5	TRBD1	CASSGPGQGPGQPQHF	TGTGCCAGTAGTGGCCCCGGACAGGGCCCCGGGCAGCCCCAGCATTTT
NA	TRBV25-1	TRBJ2-7	TRBD1	CASSDRTTGGIYEQYF	TGTGCCAGCAGTGATCGAACGACAGGGGGGATCTACGAGCAGTACTTC
NA	TRBV19	TRBJ2-1	TRBD2	CASTGLASNEQFF	TGTGCCAGTACGGGACTAGCATCTAATGAGCAGTTCTTC
NA	TRBV18	TRBJ1-5	TRBD1	CASGQGYSNQPQHF	TGTGCCAGCGGACAGGGCTATAGCAATCAGCCCCAGCATTTT
NA	TRBV5-1	TRBJ1-6	NA	CASSLNSGTSSPLHF	TGCGCCAGCAGCTTGAATAGTGGTACGAGTTCACCCCTCCACTTT
once	TRBV6-5	TRBJ2-1	TRBD1	CASSFRGRGRNEQFF	TGTGCCAGCAGTTTTCGGGGCAGGGGGCGCAATGAGCAGTTCTTC
NA	TRBV18	TRBJ1-4	NA	CASSPPRTATNKKLFF	TGTGCCAGCTCACCTCCGAGAACGGCAACTAATAAAAAACTGTTTTTT
NA	TRBV5-1	TRBJ1-6	TRBD1	CASSLSDRSSPLHF	TGCGCCAGCAGCTTGTCGGACAGGTCCTCACCCCTCCACTTT
NA	TRBV9	TRBJ2-7	TRBD1	CASSVGTGLYEQYF	TGTGCCAGCAGCGTAGGGACAGGCCTCTACGAGCAGTACTTC
NA	TRBV18	TRBJ2-7	TRBD2	CASSPGGGSYEQYF	TGTGCCAGCTCACCGGGGGGGGGATCCTACGAGCAGTACTTC
NA	TRBV6-5	TRBJ2-7	NA	CASSQGAYEQYF	TGTGCCAGCAGTCAAGGGGCCTACGAGCAGTACTTC
NA	TRBV7-2	TRBJ1-6	NA	CASSLSGRDSPLHF	TGTGCCAGCAGCTTAAGCGGACGCGATTCACCCCTCCACTTT
NA	TRBV7-6	TRBJ1-2	NA	CASSLPGGYGYTF	TGTGCCAGCAGCCTACCTGGGGGGTATGGCTACACCTTC
NA	TRBV27	TRBJ1-2	TRBD1	CASSLRRTGPSMDYGYTF	TGTGCCAGCAGTTTAAGAAGGACAGGGCCCTCGATGGACTATGGCTACACCTTC
NA	TRBV30	TRBJ1-5	TRBD1	CAWAPRGSYSNQPQHF	TGTGCCTGGGCCCCCAGGGGGTCTTATAGCAATCAGCCCCAGCATTTT
NA	TRBV5-4	TRBJ1-4	NA	CASSYEGDLGRIRTNEKLFF	TGTGCCAGCAGCTACGAGGGAGACTTGGGGAGAATAAGGACTAATGAAAAACTGTTTTTT
NA	TRBV28	TRBJ2-3	TRBD2	CASSPGTSGRAEDTQYF	TGTGCCAGCAGTCCTGGAACTAGCGGGAGGGCCGAAGATACGCAGTATTTT
NA	TRBV5-1	TRBJ2-5	TRBD1	CASSFTGGEQETQYF	TGCGCCAGCAGCTTTACAGGGGGTGAGCAAGAGACCCAGTACTTC
NA	TRBV28	TRBJ2-7	TRBD2	CASWGTSNYEQYF	TGTGCCAGCTGGGGGACTAGCAATTACGAGCAGTACTTC
NA	TRBV27	TRBJ2-7	TRBD1	CASNSGTGSSYEQYF	TGTGCCAGCAATTCCGGGACAGGGAGCTCCTACGAGCAGTACTTC